These T cell receptor beta chains were read from a single sample in a study of T cell responses to AZD1222 COVID-19 vaccine. Libraries were prepared by immunoSEQ multiplex PCR; TCRdb keeps only in-frame clonotypes and omits some of them. This sample has about 68,000 clones; 80% occur once, and the top ten carry about an eighth. Source: peripheral blood, taken on day 0 of AZD1222 vaccination. Receptors were obtained from an adult in good health. CDR3s include the opening cysteine and the closing phenylalanine or tryptophan. D genes are given only for firm matches. Not every row has a clone size; where given, it reads once, few, many or a size class.

V	size	D	J	DNA	CDR3
TRBV28	-	TRBD1	TRBJ1-2	TGTGCCAGCAGTTTTGGGTTATTTGTGTTGGGGACAGAGGGTGGCTACACCTTC	CASSFGLFVLGTEGGYTF
TRBV2	few	TRBD1	TRBJ1-5	TGTGCCAGCAGTGGGGACAGGGGGAATCAGCCCCAGCATTTT	CASSGDRGNQPQHF
TRBV11-2	few	-	TRBJ1-4	TGTGCCAGCAGCTCCCCTTGGCTAACTAATGAAAAACTGTTTTTT	CASSSPWLTNEKLFF
TRBV4-1	-	-	TRBJ2-1	TGCGCCAGCAGCCAAGAACACCCTGGTTACAATGAGCAGTTCTTC	CASSQEHPGYNEQFF
TRBV9	-	-	TRBJ1-2	TGTGCCAGCAGCGTAGACCATAACTATGGCTACACCTTC	CASSVDHNYGYTF
TRBV7-2	-	-	TRBJ2-3	TGTGCCAGCAGCTTACTGCGGGGCACAGATACGCAGTATTTT	CASSLLRGTDTQYF
TRBV11-2	-	-	TRBJ1-3	TGTGCCAGCAGCCAAACTGGGACCATAAGAAACACCATATATTTT	CASSQTGTIRNTIYF
TRBV2	-	-	TRBJ1-1	TGTGCCAGCAGGGCCTATTTGGGGGCGGACACTGAAGCTTTCTTT	CASRAYLGADTEAFF
TRBV7-9	-	TRBD1	TRBJ2-2	TGTGCCAGCAGGACGGGACAGGGGAACACCGGGGAGCTGTTTTTT	CASRTGQGNTGELFF
TRBV6-5	-	-	TRBJ1-5	TGTGCCAGTAGTAGTGGGAGCAATCAGCCCCAGCATTTT	CASSSGSNQPQHF
TRBV7-9	-	-	TRBJ1-1	TGTGCCAGCAGCTTACCCACATCGGGCGGCAGGGTGAACACTGAAGCTTTCTTT	CASSLPTSGGRVNTEAFF
TRBV28	-	TRBD1	TRBJ2-5	TGTGCCAGCAGCAATGCAGGGGGCCAAGAGACCCAGTACTTC	CASSNAGGQETQYF
TRBV6-2/TRBV6-3	-	-	TRBJ1-5	TGTGCCAGCAGTTACTCGAGAGGCAATCAGCCCCAGCATTTT	CASSYSRGNQPQHF
TRBV6-5	-	-	TRBJ1-6	TGTGCCAGCAATACATACCGGGGCCGAGATTCACCCCTCCACTTT	CASNTYRGRDSPLHF
TRBV5-8	-	-	TRBJ1-5	TGTGCCAGCAACTTATTACCTCTTCCGGGACACCTGGGGGTTCAGCCCCAGCATTTT	CASNLLPLPGHLGVQPQHF
TRBV5-1	-	-	TRBJ2-3	TGCGCCAGCAGCTTGGGAGAAGCAGATACGCAGTATTTT	CASSLGEADTQYF
TRBV7-2	-	-	TRBJ2-5	TGTGCCAGCAGCCTTGGGCTAGCAGAAGAGACCCAGTACTTC	CASSLGLAEETQYF
TRBV19	-	-	TRBJ1-1	TGTGCCAGTAATGGTTATGGGAATAACACTGAAGCTTTCTTT	CASNGYGNNTEAFF
TRBV11-2	-	-	TRBJ1-2	TGTGCCAGCAGTCCTTACTTGGTTAGTTTCGATGGCTACACCTTC	CASSPYLVSFDGYTF
TRBV7-9	-	TRBD1	TRBJ2-3	TGTGCCAGCAGCTTAGTGCAGACAGGGGCAGATACGCAGTATTTT	CASSLVQTGADTQYF
TRBV27	-	-	TRBJ2-2	TGTGCCAGCAGTTTTTCAGCGGATAACACCGGGGAGCTGTTTTTT	CASSFSADNTGELFF
TRBV4-1	-	TRBD2	TRBJ2-1	TGCGCCAGCAGCCTGGCTCTAGCGGGGACTTACAATGAGCAGTTCTTC	CASSLALAGTYNEQFF
TRBV11-2	-	TRBD2	TRBJ2-3	TGTGCCAGCAGCTTAGAGGCGGGGGGGCCGGGAACGCAGTATTTT	CASSLEAGGPGTQYF
TRBV18	once	-	TRBJ2-3	TGTGCCAGCTCGAGCTGGGCTTCCACAGATACGCAGTATTTT	CASSSWASTDTQYF
TRBV6-5	-	TRBD1	TRBJ2-7	TGTGCCAGCAGTTACTCGGGGGTCAGGGGGTCCTACGAGCAGTACTTC	CASSYSGVRGSYEQYF
TRBV6-2/TRBV6-3	-	-	TRBJ1-2	TGTGCCAGCAGTAATAGCGCGGGCGGTTATGGCTACACCTTC	CASSNSAGGYGYTF
TRBV9	many	-	TRBJ2-7	TGTGCCAGCAGCGTAGAGGGGGTCGCCTACGAGCAGTACTTC	CASSVEGVAYEQYF
TRBV3-1/TRBV3-2	once	-	TRBJ2-7	TGTGCCAGCAGCCAGAGGACGGGAATTTCCTACGAGCAGTACTTC	CASSQRTGISYEQYF
TRBV5-1	-	TRBD2	TRBJ2-5	TGCGCCAGCAGCTTGGACGCGAGCGGGGGGGCCGGGGAGACCCAGTACTTC	CASSLDASGGAGETQYF
TRBV6-2/TRBV6-3	few	-	TRBJ2-7	TGTGCCAGCAGTTACCCTCTGAACTCTGGCGGGACCTACCCCTACGAGCAGTACTTC	CASSYPLNSGGTYPYEQYF
TRBV7-9	once	TRBD1	TRBJ1-1	TGTGCCAGCAGCCCACAGGGGGACACTGAAGCTTTCTTT	CASSPQGDTEAFF
TRBV10-3	few	-	TRBJ1-1	TGTGCCATCCTCCAGAACACTGAAGCTTTCTTT	CAILQNTEAFF
TRBV4-1	-	-	TRBJ1-6	TGCGCCAGCAGCCAACAGGACAGTAACGATTCACCCCTCCACTTT	CASSQQDSNDSPLHF
TRBV6-6	-	TRBD1	TRBJ2-7	TGTGCCAGCAGTCCTCCGGGACAGGGCTCCTACGAGCAGTACTTC	CASSPPGQGSYEQYF
TRBV29-1	-	-	TRBJ1-3	TGCAGCGCCCTGGAGGGCAACTCTGGAAACACCATATATTTT	CSALEGNSGNTIYF
TRBV27	-	-	TRBJ1-1	TGTGCCAGCAGTTTGCAACCGGGGGTCAACACTGAAGCTTTCTTT	CASSLQPGVNTEAFF
TRBV4-2	once	-	TRBJ2-5	TGTGCCAGCAGCCGCCTGGGGATCCAAGAGACCCAGTACTTC	CASSRLGIQETQYF
TRBV2	-	TRBD1	TRBJ1-1	TGTGCCAGCAGTCAGACAGGGTTGGGCACTGAAGCTTTCTTT	CASSQTGLGTEAFF
TRBV25-1	few	TRBD1	TRBJ1-2	TGTGCCAGCAGTTCTACAGGGGGCGAAGGCTACACCTTC	CASSSTGGEGYTF
TRBV12-3/TRBV12-4	-	TRBD1	TRBJ2-3	TGTGCCAGCAGCTTAGGGACAGCAGATACGCAGTATTTT	CASSLGTADTQYF
TRBV18	once	TRBD1	TRBJ2-5	TGTGCCAGCTCACCATCGACAGGGGGCATGGAGACCCAGTACTTC	CASSPSTGGMETQYF
TRBV6-6	-	-	TRBJ1-3	TGTGCCAGCAGTTATAGGCGGGAGGCGAACACCATATATTTT	CASSYRREANTIYF
TRBV12-3/TRBV12-4	-	-	TRBJ2-3	TGTGCCAGCAGTTCTGAGCTAGATACGCAGTATTTT	CASSSELDTQYF
TRBV5-1	-	-	TRBJ2-3	TGCGCCAGCAGCTTGGATCCGGGCGTAAGCACAGATACGCAGTATTTT	CASSLDPGVSTDTQYF
TRBV6-5	few	-	TRBJ1-2	TGTGCCACCCTAGAGTTAGGAGGAGATAACTATGGCTACACCTTC	CATLELGGDNYGYTF
TRBV13	-	-	TRBJ1-4	TGTGCCAGCAGCTTTAGGTTGGGGGATGAAAAACTGTTTTTT	CASSFRLGDEKLFF